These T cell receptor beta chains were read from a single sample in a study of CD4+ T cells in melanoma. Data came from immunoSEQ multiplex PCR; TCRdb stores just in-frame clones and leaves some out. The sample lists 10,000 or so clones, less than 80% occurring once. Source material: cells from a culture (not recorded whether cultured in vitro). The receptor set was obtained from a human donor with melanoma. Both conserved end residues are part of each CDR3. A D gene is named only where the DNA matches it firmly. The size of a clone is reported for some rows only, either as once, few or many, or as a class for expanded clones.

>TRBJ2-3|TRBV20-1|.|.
TGCAGTGCTAGATGGACAGATACGCAGTATTTT
CSARWTDTQYF
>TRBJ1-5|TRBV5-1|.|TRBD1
TGCGCCAGCAGCCCCGGGACAGGGGAACAGCCCCAGCATTTT
CASSPGTGEQPQHF
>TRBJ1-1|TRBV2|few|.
TGTGCCAGTGGGAACGGTAGATCGAGTACATCTGAAGCTTTCTTT
CASGNGRSSTSEAFF
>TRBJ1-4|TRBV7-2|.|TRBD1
TGTGCCAGCAAGGACAGGGGCCATAGCACTGGTGAAAAACTGTTTTTT
CASKDRGHSTGEKLFF
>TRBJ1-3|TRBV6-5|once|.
TGTGCCAGCAGTTACTCGATGTCGGGCTATGGAAACACCATATATTTT
CASSYSMSGYGNTIYF
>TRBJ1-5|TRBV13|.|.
TGTGCCAGCAGCTTAGGGGGGGGGCGTGGACAGCCCCAGCATTTT
CASSLGGGRGQPQHF
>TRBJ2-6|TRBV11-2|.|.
TGTGCCAGCAGAGTAGGACGGACCTACTCTGGGGCCAACGTCCTGACTTTC
CASRVGRTYSGANVLTF
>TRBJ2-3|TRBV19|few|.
TGTGCCAGTAGTCGGCAGGGAAGCACAGATACGCAGTATTTT
CASSRQGSTDTQYF
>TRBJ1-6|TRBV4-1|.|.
TGCGCCAGCAGCCAAGTCCCGCAAAGACAGGCGACTAATTCACCCCTCCACTTT
CASSQVPQRQATNSPLHF
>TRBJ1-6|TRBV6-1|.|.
TGTGCCAGCAGTGAATTAGCAGGACGCATAAATTCACCCCTCCACTTT
CASSELAGRINSPLHF
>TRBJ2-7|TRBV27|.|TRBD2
TGTGCCAGCAGGTCCCCAGCGGGGGGTTCCTACGAGCAGTACTTC
CASRSPAGGSYEQYF
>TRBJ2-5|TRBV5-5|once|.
TGTGCCAGCACCTCAGGAGACTACGGGTACCAAGAGACCCAGTACTTC
CASTSGDYGYQETQYF
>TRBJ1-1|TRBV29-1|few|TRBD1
TGCAGCGCGGACAGGGGGAACACTGAAGCTTTCTTT
CSADRGNTEAFF
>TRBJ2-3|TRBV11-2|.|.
TGTGCCAGCAGCTCCCCGTGGGGCAGGGCCCGCACAGATACGCAGTATTTT
CASSSPWGRARTDTQYF
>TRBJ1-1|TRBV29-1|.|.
TGCAGCGTTGACAGACAGGCCTTACAAGCTTTCTTT
CSVDRQALQAFF
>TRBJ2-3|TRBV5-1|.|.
TGCGCCAGCAACATGGAGGGTTCGGGAGATACGCAGTATTTT
CASNMEGSGDTQYF
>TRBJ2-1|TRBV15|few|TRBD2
TGTGCCACCAGCAGGATACTAGCGGGGTCTAACAATGAGCAGTTCTTC
CATSRILAGSNNEQFF
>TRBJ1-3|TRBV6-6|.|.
TGTGCCAGCAGTTACTCATCACAGCCAAACACCATATATTTT
CASSYSSQPNTIYF
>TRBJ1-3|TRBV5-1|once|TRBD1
TGCGCCAGCAGCTCTTCCACAGGGGTGATTGGAAACACCATATATTTT
CASSSSTGVIGNTIYF
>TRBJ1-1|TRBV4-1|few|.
TGCGCCAGCAGCCACCCTAGGAACACTGAAGCTTTCTTT
CASSHPRNTEAFF
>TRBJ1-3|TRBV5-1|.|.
TGCGCCAGCAGCCGGGGGGCAGCTCGGCCTGGAAACACCATATATTTT
CASSRGAARPGNTIYF
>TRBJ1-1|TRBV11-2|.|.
TGTGCCAGTCGCGAAAACACTGAAGCTTTCTTT
CASRENTEAFF
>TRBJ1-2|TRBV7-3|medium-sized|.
TGTGCCAGCAGCTTTTTGGCTAACTATGGCTACACCTTC
CASSFLANYGYTF
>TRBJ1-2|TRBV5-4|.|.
TGTGCCAGCAGCTTGACCGGATATGGCTACACCTTC
CASSLTGYGYTF
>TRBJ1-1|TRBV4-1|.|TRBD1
TGCGCCAGCAGCCAAGTGGGACAGGGTGGGAACACTGAAGCTTTCTTT
CASSQVGQGGNTEAFF
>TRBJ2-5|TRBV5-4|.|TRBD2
TGTGCCAGCAGCCCGGGGGGGGGCCAAGAGACCCAGTACTTC
CASSPGGGQETQYF
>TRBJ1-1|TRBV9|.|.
TGTGCCAGCAGCGTAGATGGGGGAGTGGCTTTCTTT
CASSVDGGVAFF
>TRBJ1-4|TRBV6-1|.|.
TGTGCCAGCAATGGCGGGACTAATGAAAAACTGTTTTTT
CASNGGTNEKLFF
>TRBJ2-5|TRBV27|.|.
TGTGCCAGCAGTTCTCGGGGGATCCAAGAGACCCAGTACTTC
CASSSRGIQETQYF
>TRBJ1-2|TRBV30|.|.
TGTGCCTGGACGGGCTTCCTGGACCGTGCCACCTTC
CAWTGFLDRATF
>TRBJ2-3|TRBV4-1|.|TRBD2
TGCGCCAGCAGCCACGCGGGGGGGCAGTCAGATACGCAGTATTTT
CASSHAGGQSDTQYF
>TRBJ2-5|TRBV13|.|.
TGTGCCAGCAGCTCCCTCAGCACCAAAGAGACCCAGTACTTC
CASSSLSTKETQYF
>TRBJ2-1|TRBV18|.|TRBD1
TGTGCCAGCTCAAACACAGGGGTCGAGCAGTTCTTC
CASSNTGVEQFF
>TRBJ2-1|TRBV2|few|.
TGTGCCAGCAGCCCTCGGGCTGACTCCTACAATGAGCAGTTCTTC
CASSPRADSYNEQFF
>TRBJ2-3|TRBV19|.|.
TGTGCCAGTAGTATGGGAACGGTACGCACAGATACGCAGTATTTT
CASSMGTVRTDTQYF
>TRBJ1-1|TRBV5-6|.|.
TGTGCCAGCAGCCCCAGTCCCGGGACACGTGAAGCTTTCTTT
CASSPSPGTREAFF
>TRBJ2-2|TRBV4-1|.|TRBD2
TGCGCCAGCAGCCAAGTTCCCCTCCTGCGGGGGGTTGGCGGGGAGCTGTTTTTT
CASSQVPLLRGVGGELFF
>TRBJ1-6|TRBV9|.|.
TGTGCCAGCAGCGTTCTTCCCTCGAATTCACCCCTCCACTTT
CASSVLPSNSPLHF
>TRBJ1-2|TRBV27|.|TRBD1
TGTGCCAGCAGTTCCGCCGGGACAGCGGGGCCCAACTATGGCTACACCTTC
CASSSAGTAGPNYGYTF
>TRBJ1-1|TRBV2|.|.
TGTGCCAGCAGTGAAGCGCGAGGAAGGGAAGCTTTCTTT
CASSEARGREAFF
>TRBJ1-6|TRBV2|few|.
TGTGCCAGCAGTGGACAGGTCAACAATTCACCCCTCCACTTT
CASSGQVNNSPLHF